The clone carrying this TCR beta chain was seen a few times. Its antigen is not known. A single record per CDR3 protein comes from TCRdb applying MiXCR to the reads. This table holds some 590,000 distinct CDR3 sequences, around two fifths found once. Germline trimming cut 3 bases from V and 8 bases from J; bases unmatched to any gene: 6. Germline V gene data show CDR1 as KGHSH and CDR2 as LQKENI. The CDR3 consists of 14 residues. The sample comes from a study of T cell repertoires in cytomegalovirus infection. Study-wide findings and caveats: HLA-C-restricted CMV-specific TCR beta clonotypes were dominant in the ex vivo response.

This clonotype was sampled from a human donor in good health (CMV status not recorded). Some clones in this sample may be carry-over from other donors' samples. The chain recombines TRBV18 with TRBJ1-2, with TRBD1 matching over 10 bases. The material was cultured PBMCs, obtained from culture after CMV antigen stimulation. The CDR3: CASSPPGTGEGYTF. CDR3 in DNA: TGTGCCAGCTCACCCCCGGGGACAGGGGAAGGCTACACCTTC.